A selection of T cell receptor beta chains follows, all from one sample in a study of CD8 T cells in ankylosing spondylitis. MiXCR was run by TCRdb on the 5' RACE reads, yielding one entry per CDR3 protein. The data show fewer than 550,000 distinct CDR3 sequences, 5.3% seen once. Sequencing was performed on blood, either unsorted or a sorted T cell fraction (not recorded which). The receptors shown here come from a male donor with ankylosing spondylitis. CDR3s include the opening cysteine and the closing phenylalanine or tryptophan. The D gene is left open where the match is weak. The size of a clone is reported for some rows only, either as once, few or many, or as a class for expanded clones.

d_call clone_size j_call v_call cdr3_nt cdr3_aa
TRBD1 many TRBJ2-7 TRBV29-1 TGCAGCGTGGCCGGGACAGGAGAGCAGTACTTC CSVAGTGEQYF
TRBD2 many TRBJ2-3 TRBV10-3 TGTGCCACACTAGCCCGGGAGGATCGCACAGATACGCAGTATTTT CATLAREDRTDTQYF
NA NA TRBJ2-1 TRBV20-1 TGCAGTGCAACCGTCGGGACCGGGGGCCTCCCTATCTACAATGAGCAGTTCTTC CSATVGTGGLPIYNEQFF
NA NA TRBJ2-1 TRBV14 TGTGCCAGCAGCCCAAAGAGTGTAGTTGGCTTCAATGAGCAGTTCTTC CASSPKSVVGFNEQFF
NA many TRBJ2-1 TRBV20-1 TGCAGTGCTAGACCGAGGGGAAGGGGGAATGAGCAGTTCTTC CSARPRGRGNEQFF
TRBD2 many TRBJ2-3 TRBV20-1 TGCAGTGCTAGAGACCTGTTGGGGGGGTACACAGATACGCAGTATTTT CSARDLLGGYTDTQYF
TRBD2 many TRBJ2-3 TRBV5-1 TGCGCCAGCAGCTTCAATGGACTAGCGGGGGGGCCTCAAGATACGCAGTATTTT CASSFNGLAGGPQDTQYF
NA few TRBJ2-5 TRBV20-1 TGCAGTGCTAGAGACCCGGATCCGGGCCGGTACCAAGAGACCCAGTACTTC CSARDPDPGRYQETQYF
NA many TRBJ1-1 TRBV5-1 TGCGCCAGCAGCGGAACTCGCACTGAAGCTTTCTTT CASSGTRTEAFF
NA many TRBJ2-5 TRBV4-3 TGCGCCAGCAGCCCCGCATTTACCGGGGTGAAAGAGACCCAGTACTTC CASSPAFTGVKETQYF
NA many TRBJ2-3 TRBV7-2 TGTGCCAGCAGCCAGCCGGGGGATACGCAGTATTTT CASSQPGDTQYF
NA many TRBJ1-2 TRBV12-3/TRBV12-4 TGTGCCAGCAGTCCCTTAGGACCCTCCCGGCCCCCTAACTATGGCTACACCTTC CASSPLGPSRPPNYGYTF
NA many TRBJ2-2 TRBV9 TGTGCCAGCAGCGTAGCCGTCACCGGGGAGCTGTTTTTT CASSVAVTGELFF
NA many TRBJ1-1 TRBV5-5 TGTGCCAGCAGCTTGGAACCAGGGATGAACACTGAAGCTTTCTTT CASSLEPGMNTEAFF
NA many TRBJ2-1 TRBV4-3 TGCGCCAGCAGCCTCTGGAGGGCCAATGAGCAGTTCTTC CASSLWRANEQFF
TRBD1 many TRBJ2-3 TRBV5-1 TGCGCCAGCAGTAGGGACAGACCCACAGATACGCAGTATTTT CASSRDRPTDTQYF
TRBD2 many TRBJ2-7 TRBV20-1 TGCAGTGCTAGTACTAGCGGGGCCTACGAGCAGTACTTC CSASTSGAYEQYF
TRBD2 many TRBJ2-1 TRBV27 TGTGCCAGCAGTTTACGACTAGCTAGCAATGAGCAGTTCTTC CASSLRLASNEQFF
NA few TRBJ2-7 TRBV28 TGTGCCAGCAGTTACTCAACTACCTACGAGCAGTACTTC CASSYSTTYEQYF
NA many TRBJ2-1 TRBV7-2 TGTGCCAGCAGCCGGACGCAGGGAGGATACAATGAGCAGTTCTTC CASSRTQGGYNEQFF
NA many TRBJ2-7 TRBV12-3/TRBV12-4 TGTGCCAGCAGCTTACTCGGGGACGAGCAGTACTTC CASSLLGDEQYF
TRBD1 few TRBJ2-7 TRBV14 TGTGCCAGCAGCTTACGACAGGGGATCTCTTACGAGCAGTACTTC CASSLRQGISYEQYF
NA many TRBJ1-5 TRBV20-1 TGCAGTGCTAGAGAAATTAGCAATCAGCCCCAGCATTTT CSAREISNQPQHF
TRBD2 many TRBJ2-5 TRBV24-1 TGTGCCACCAGTCTCGGTAGCGGGAGAGAGGGCTACCAAGAGACCCAGTACTTC CATSLGSGREGYQETQYF
NA many TRBJ2-3 TRBV7-2 TGTGCCAGCAGCAAGGGACCATCAGATACGCAGTATTTT CASSKGPSDTQYF
NA many TRBJ2-1 TRBV6-2/TRBV6-3 TGTGCCAGCAGTTACGAGTTACTTAGGCGGGAGCAGTTCTTC CASSYELLRREQFF
NA many TRBJ2-1 TRBV9 TGTGCCAGCAGCATAGATGGCAGGTCAGCGGACACCACGAATGAGCAGTTCTTC CASSIDGRSADTTNEQFF
NA few TRBJ1-1 TRBV5-1 TGCGCCAGCAGCTTGCTAGGGAATCCGGCAAACACTGAAGCTTTCTTT CASSLLGNPANTEAFF
TRBD2 NA TRBJ2-7 TRBV7-9 TGTGCCAGCAGCTTAGGGGGACTAGCGGGTGGCGACGAGCAGTACTTC CASSLGGLAGGDEQYF
TRBD2 many TRBJ2-1 TRBV7-8 TGTGCCAGCAGCTTATCCTTTTGGACTAGCGGGGTATCCTACAATGAGCAGTTCTTC CASSLSFWTSGVSYNEQFF
NA many TRBJ1-4 TRBV20-1 TGCAGTGCTAACGCAGATGCAACTAATGAAAAACTGTTTTTT CSANADATNEKLFF
TRBD1 few TRBJ2-5 TRBV3-1 TGTGCCAGCAGCCAAGGGACAGGGGCCCTAGGGGGAACCCAGTACTTC CASSQGTGALGGTQYF
NA many TRBJ2-7 TRBV5-1 TGCGCCAGCAGCTCGGGACCCACATATAGGTCCTACGAGCAGTACTTC CASSSGPTYRSYEQYF
NA many TRBJ2-1 TRBV6-6 TGTGCCAGCCATGGGGCGTCAAAGCAGTTCTTC CASHGASKQFF
TRBD2 few TRBJ2-5 TRBV7-6 TGTGCCAGCAGCCGCGGGACTAGCGGGAGACAAGAGACCCAGTACTTC CASSRGTSGRQETQYF
TRBD1 few TRBJ2-7 TRBV28 TGTGCCAGCAGTTTGTGGTCAGGGGGCTACGAGCAGTACTTC CASSLWSGGYEQYF
NA NA TRBJ2-1 TRBV25-1 TGTGCCAGCAGCGACCTTCGCCCACAGGGAGGATCCTACAATGAGCAGTTCTTC CASSDLRPQGGSYNEQFF
NA NA TRBJ2-3 TRBV20-1 TGCAGTGCCTCCCCCCCCTGGCGAGGAGCAGATACGCAGTATTTT CSASPPWRGADTQYF
TRBD1 NA TRBJ2-2 TRBV18 TGTGCCAGCTCACCACTGCGGGGACAGGGGAGCGACGGGGAGCTGTTTTTT CASSPLRGQGSDGELFF
TRBD2 many TRBJ2-7 TRBV20-1 TGCAGTGCCGACCACGGACTAGCGGGTAACTACGAGCAGTACTTC CSADHGLAGNYEQYF
NA many TRBJ2-7 TRBV7-2 TGTGCCAGCAGCGTTCGTGATCCATACGAGCAGTACTTC CASSVRDPYEQYF
NA NA TRBJ2-3 TRBV20-1 TGCAGTGCTATCCGAAGGGGAGGCACAGATACGCAGTATTTT CSAIRRGGTDTQYF
TRBD2 many TRBJ2-1 TRBV4-3 TGCGCCAGCAGCCAAGATGCGGGGGGCTATAATGAGCAGTTCTTC CASSQDAGGYNEQFF
TRBD2 many TRBJ2-3 TRBV20-1 TGCAGTGTAGATGAGCGGGGAGACACAGATACGCAGTATTTT CSVDERGDTDTQYF
NA many TRBJ2-5 TRBV18 TGTGCCAGCTCACCACCATCAGGGGCGAGAGAGACCCAGTACTTC CASSPPSGARETQYF
TRBD1 many TRBJ2-2 TRBV7-9 TGTGCCAGCAGCGGTTGGGACAGGGACACCGGGGAGCTGTTTTTT CASSGWDRDTGELFF
TRBD1 many TRBJ2-7 TRBV20-1 TGCAGTGCTGACAGGGGGCTCCTCACCTACGAGCAGTACTTC CSADRGLLTYEQYF
NA many TRBJ2-3 TRBV20-1 TGCAGTGCCACCGAGCCGGGTAGGACAGATACGCAGTATTTT CSATEPGRTDTQYF
TRBD1 NA TRBJ1-4 TRBV20-1 TGCAGTGCTAGATTGGGACAGGGGGATGAAAAACTGTTTTTT CSARLGQGDEKLFF
TRBD1 many TRBJ2-7 TRBV5-1 TGCGCCAGCAGCTTGGCCCAGGGGGCTTACGAGCAGTACTTC CASSLAQGAYEQYF
TRBD1 NA TRBJ2-5 TRBV3-1 TGTGCCAGCAGCCGAGGACAGGGGGGGCAAGAGACCCAGTACTTC CASSRGQGGQETQYF
TRBD2 many TRBJ2-7 TRBV10-3 TGTGCCATCAGTGCCAGCGGGAAGTCCTACGAGCAGTACTTC CAISASGKSYEQYF
NA many TRBJ1-5 TRBV20-1 TGCAGTGCTAGTGGGGCAGTAAGCAATCAGCCCCAGCATTTT CSASGAVSNQPQHF